The 5 T cell receptor beta chains given below trace back to one sample, sequenced in a study of chemoradiotherapy in HPV16-positive cancers. Produced via immunoSEQ multiplex PCR; TCRdb's table is partial and in-frame only. Here the sample spans about 6,700 clones, approximately 88% being singletons. Sequences were derived from tumor tissue, sampled from a patient who underwent chemoradiotherapy. All receptors derive from a human donor with HPV-associated anogenital cancer.

The rearrangement links TRBV7-3 to TRBJ2-3; D might be TRBD1 or TRBD2, each matching 6 bases. The CDR3 has 15 residues. Per the germline V gene, CDR1 is SGHTA and CDR2 is FQGTGA. V was clipped by 8 bases and J by 4 bases, with 19 bases between them. The CDR3 protein is CASGVGGGGPDTQYF. CDR3 bases: TGTGCCAGCGGGGTCGGGGGTGGGGGCCCAGATACGCAGTATTTT.

V usage is TRBV6-1 and J usage is TRBJ1-1, with no clear D. Deletions cut 3 bases from V and 4 bases from J, with 6 bases between. The germline gives CDR1 MNHNS, CDR2 SASEGT. This CDR3 has 12 residues. CDR3 sequence: CASSDSLTEAFF. The CDR3 region has the DNA TGTGCCAGCAGTGACTCCCTCACTGAAGCTTTCTTT.

The chain joins TRBV6-1 to TRBJ2-3, with D uncertain. Germline CDR1 MNHNS, CDR2 SASEGT. V lost 5 bases to trimming and J lost 2 bases, with 8 bases between them. The CDR3 length is 13 residues. CDR3 in DNA: TGTGCCAGCAGTTTTTCCTACACAGATACGCAGTATTTT. It codes for CASSFSYTDTQYF.

J is TRBJ1-1 and V is TRBV6-1, with D possibly being TRBD1 (5 bases). V lost 2 bases and J 4 bases, leaving 14 bases between the germline ends. This CDR3 has 15 residues. The germline CDR1 and CDR2 sequences are MNHNS and SASEGT. Here the CDR3 reads CASSEKGRGGTEAFF. The CDR3 nucleotides are TGTGCCAGCAGTGAAAAGGGGCGCGGGGGCACTGAAGCTTTCTTT.

The rearrangement links TRBV7-8 to TRBJ2-7, with D unclear. CDR3 size: 16 residues. Germline CDR1 reads SGHVS; CDR2 reads FQNEAQ. V was shortened by 2 bases and J by 3 bases, with 17 bases between the two germline ends. CDR3 sequence (DNA): TGTGCCAGCAGCTTACAATCGGCAGGATTAGTCTACGAGCAGTACTTC. Encoded protein: CASSLQSAGLVYEQYF.